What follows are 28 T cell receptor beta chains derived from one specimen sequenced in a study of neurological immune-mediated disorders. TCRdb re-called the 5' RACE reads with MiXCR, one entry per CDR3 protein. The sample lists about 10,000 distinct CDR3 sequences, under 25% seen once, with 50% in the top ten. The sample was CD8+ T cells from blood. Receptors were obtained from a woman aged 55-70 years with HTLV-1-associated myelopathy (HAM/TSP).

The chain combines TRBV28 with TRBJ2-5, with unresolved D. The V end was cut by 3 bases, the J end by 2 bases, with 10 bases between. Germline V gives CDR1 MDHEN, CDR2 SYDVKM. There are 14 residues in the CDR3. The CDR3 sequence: CASSFVQAQETQYF. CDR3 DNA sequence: TGTGCCAGCAGTTTCGTACAAGCTCAAGAGACCCAGTACTTC.

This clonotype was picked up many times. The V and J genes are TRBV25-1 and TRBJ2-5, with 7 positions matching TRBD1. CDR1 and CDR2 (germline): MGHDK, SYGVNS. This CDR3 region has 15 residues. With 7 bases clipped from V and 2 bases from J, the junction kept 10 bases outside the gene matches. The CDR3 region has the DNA TGTGCCAGCAATAGAGGGGGCTTAGGGCAAGAGACCCAGTACTTC. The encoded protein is CASNRGGLGQETQYF.

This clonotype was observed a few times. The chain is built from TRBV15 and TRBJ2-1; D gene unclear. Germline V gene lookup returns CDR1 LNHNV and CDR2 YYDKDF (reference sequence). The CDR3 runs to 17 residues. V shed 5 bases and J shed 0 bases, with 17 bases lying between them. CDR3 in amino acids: CATSPDVARSSYNEQFF. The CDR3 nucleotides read TGTGCCACCAGCCCGGACGTCGCCCGCAGCTCCTACAATGAGCAGTTCTTC.

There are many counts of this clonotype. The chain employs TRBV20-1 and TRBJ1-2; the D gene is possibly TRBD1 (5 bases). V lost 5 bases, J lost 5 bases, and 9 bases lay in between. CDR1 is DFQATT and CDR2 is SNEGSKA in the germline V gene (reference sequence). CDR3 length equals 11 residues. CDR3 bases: TGCAGTGCTCCCAGACAGTATGGCTACACCTTC. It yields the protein CSAPRQYGYTF.

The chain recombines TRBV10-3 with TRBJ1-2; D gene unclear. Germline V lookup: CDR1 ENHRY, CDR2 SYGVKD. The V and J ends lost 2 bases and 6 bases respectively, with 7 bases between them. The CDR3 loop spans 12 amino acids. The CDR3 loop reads CAISEGQDGYTF. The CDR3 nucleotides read TGTGCCATCAGTGAGGGGCAGGATGGCTACACCTTC.

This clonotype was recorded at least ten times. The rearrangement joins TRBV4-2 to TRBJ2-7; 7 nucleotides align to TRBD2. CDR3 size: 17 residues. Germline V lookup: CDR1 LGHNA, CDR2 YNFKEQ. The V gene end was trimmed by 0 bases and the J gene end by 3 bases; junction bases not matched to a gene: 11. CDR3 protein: CASSQERIGASGYEQYF. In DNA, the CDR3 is TGTGCCAGCAGCCAAGAGCGAATAGGGGCTAGCGGCTACGAGCAGTACTTC.

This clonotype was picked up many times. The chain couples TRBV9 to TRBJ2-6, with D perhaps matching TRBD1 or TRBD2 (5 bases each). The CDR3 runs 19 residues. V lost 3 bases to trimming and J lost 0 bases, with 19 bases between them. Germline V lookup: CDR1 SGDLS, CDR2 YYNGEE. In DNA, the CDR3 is TGTGCCAGCAGCGCGGCCCTTCGGGACCAAAACTCTGGGGCCAACGTCCTGACTTTC. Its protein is CASSAALRDQNSGANVLTF.

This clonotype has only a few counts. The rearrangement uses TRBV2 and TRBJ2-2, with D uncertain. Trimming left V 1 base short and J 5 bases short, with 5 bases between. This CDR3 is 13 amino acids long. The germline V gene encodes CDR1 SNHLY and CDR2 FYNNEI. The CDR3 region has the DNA TGTGCCAGCAGTGAAGAGGGAACCGGGGAGCTGTTTTTT. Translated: CASSEEGTGELFF.

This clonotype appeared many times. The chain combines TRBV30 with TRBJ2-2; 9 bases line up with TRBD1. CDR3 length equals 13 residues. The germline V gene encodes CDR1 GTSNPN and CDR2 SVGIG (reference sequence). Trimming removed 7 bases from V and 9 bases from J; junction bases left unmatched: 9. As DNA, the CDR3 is TGTGCCTCCTACCGGGACAGGGATTGGGAGCTGTTTTTT. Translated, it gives CASYRDRDWELFF.

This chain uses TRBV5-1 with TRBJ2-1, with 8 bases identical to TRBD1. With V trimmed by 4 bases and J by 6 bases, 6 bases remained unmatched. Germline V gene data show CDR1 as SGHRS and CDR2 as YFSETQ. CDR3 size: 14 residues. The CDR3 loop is CASSPQGAANEQFF. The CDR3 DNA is TGCGCCAGCAGCCCCCAGGGGGCGGCCAATGAGCAGTTCTTC.

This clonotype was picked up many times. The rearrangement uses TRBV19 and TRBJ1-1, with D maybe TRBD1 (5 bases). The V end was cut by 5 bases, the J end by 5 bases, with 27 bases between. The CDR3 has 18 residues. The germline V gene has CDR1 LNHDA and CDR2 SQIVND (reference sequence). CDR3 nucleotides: TGTGCCAGTAGTGTCGCCCATTTGAAACAGGCGTGGATGACTGAAGCTTTCTTT. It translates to CASSVAHLKQAWMTEAFF.

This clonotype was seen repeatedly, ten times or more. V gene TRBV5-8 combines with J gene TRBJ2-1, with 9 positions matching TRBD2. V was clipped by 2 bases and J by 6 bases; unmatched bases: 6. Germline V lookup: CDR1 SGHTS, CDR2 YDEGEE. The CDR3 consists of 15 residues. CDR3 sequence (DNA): TGTGCCAGCAGCTTTCCCGGGACTAGCAGCAATGAGCAGTTCTTC. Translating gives CASSFPGTSSNEQFF.

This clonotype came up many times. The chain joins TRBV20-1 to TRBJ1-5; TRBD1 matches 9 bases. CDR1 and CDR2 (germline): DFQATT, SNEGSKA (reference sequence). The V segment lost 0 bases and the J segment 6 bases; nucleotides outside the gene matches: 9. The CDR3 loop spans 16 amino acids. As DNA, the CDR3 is TGCAGTGCTAGAGATTTGGGACAGGGAGACCCTCAGCCCCAGCATTTT. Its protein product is CSARDLGQGDPQPQHF.

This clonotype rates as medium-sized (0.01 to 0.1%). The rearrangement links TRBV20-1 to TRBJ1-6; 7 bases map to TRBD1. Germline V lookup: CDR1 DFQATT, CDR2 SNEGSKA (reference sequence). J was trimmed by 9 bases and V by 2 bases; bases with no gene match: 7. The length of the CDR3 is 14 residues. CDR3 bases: TGCAGTGCTAGATCTGGACAGGAGGGTTCACCCCTCCACTTT. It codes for CSARSGQEGSPLHF.

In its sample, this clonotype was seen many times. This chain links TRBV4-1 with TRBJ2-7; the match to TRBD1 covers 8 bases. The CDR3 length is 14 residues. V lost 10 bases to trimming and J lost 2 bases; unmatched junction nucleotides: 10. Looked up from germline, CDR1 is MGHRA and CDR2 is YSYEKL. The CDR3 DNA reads TGCGCCACCAAAACCGGGACAGGTGCCTACGAGCAGTACTTC. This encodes CATKTGTGAYEQYF.

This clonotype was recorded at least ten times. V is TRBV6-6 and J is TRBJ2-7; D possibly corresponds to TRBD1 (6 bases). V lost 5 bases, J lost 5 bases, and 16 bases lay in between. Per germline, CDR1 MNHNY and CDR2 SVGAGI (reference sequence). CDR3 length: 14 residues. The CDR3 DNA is TGTGCCAGCAGTGTGCTCCGGGACATCCACGAGCAGTACTTC. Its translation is CASSVLRDIHEQYF.

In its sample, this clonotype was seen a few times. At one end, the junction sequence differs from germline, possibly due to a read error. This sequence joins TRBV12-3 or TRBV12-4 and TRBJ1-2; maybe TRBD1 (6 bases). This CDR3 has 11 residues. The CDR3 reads CASSLGQATYF. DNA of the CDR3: TGTGCCAGCAGTTTAGGACAGGCCACTTACTTC.

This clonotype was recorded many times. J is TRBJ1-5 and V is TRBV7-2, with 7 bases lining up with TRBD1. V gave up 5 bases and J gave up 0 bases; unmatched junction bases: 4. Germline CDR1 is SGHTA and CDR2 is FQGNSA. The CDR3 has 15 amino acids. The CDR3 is CASSQRQGSNQPQHF. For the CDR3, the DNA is TGTGCCAGCAGCCAAAGACAGGGTAGCAATCAGCCCCAGCATTTT.

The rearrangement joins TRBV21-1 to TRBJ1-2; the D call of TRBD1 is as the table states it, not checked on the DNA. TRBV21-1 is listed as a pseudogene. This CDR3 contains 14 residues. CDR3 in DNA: TGTGCCAGCAGCTCACGGACAGACGACTATGGCTACACCTTC. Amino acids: CASSSRTDDYGYTF.

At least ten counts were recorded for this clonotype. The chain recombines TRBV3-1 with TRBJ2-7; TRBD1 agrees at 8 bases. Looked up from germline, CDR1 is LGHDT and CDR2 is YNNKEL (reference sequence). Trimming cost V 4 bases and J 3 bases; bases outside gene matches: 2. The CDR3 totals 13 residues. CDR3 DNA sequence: TGTGCCAGCAGCCTACAGGGGGGCTACGAGCAGTACTTC. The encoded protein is CASSLQGGYEQYF.

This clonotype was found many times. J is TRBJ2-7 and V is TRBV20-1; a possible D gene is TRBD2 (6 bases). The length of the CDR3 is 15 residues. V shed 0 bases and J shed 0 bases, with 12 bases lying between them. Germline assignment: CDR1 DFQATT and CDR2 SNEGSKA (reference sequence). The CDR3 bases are TGCAGTGCTAGAGATCGGGGGAAGCCCTCCTACGAGCAGTACTTC. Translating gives CSARDRGKPSYEQYF.

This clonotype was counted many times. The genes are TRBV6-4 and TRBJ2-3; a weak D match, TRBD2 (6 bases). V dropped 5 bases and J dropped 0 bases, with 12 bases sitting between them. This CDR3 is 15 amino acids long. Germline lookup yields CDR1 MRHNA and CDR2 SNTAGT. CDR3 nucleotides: TGTGCCAGCAGTTCCAGCGGGTCCAGCACAGATACGCAGTATTTT. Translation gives CASSSSGSSTDTQYF.

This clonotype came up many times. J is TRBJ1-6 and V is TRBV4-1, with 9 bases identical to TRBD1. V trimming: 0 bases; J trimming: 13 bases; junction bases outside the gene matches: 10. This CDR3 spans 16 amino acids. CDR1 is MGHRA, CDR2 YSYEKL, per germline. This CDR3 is CASSQDPGQGLSPLHF. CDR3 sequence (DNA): TGCGCCAGCAGCCAAGATCCGGGACAGGGTCTTTCTCCCCTCCACTTT.

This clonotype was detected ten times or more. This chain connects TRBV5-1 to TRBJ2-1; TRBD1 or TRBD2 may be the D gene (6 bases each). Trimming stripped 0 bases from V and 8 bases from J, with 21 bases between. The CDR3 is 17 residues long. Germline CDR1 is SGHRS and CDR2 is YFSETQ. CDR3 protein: CASSLEDYRVGDDEQFF. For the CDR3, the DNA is TGCGCCAGCAGCTTGGAGGACTACAGGGTGGGTGACGATGAGCAGTTCTTC.

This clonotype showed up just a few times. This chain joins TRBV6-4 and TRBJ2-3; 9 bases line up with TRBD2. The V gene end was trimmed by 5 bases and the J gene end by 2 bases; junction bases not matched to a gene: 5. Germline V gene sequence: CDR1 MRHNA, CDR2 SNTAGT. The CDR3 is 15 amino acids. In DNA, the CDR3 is TGTGCCAGCAGTTTTAGCGGGGGTTCCACAGATACGCAGTATTTT. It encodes CASSFSGGSTDTQYF.

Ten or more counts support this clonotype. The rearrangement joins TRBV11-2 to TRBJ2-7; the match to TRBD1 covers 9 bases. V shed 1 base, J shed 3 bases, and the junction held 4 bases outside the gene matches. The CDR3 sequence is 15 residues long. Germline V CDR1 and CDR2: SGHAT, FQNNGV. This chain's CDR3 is CASSLGGTGIYEQYF. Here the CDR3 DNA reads TGTGCCAGCAGCTTAGGAGGGACAGGGATCTACGAGCAGTACTTC. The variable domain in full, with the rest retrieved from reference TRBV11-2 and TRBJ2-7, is EAGVAQSPRYKIIEKRQSVAFWCNPISGHATLYWYQQILGQGPKLLIQFQNNGVVDDSQLPKDRFSAERLKGVDSTLKIQPAKLEDSAVYLCASSLGGTGIYEQYFGPGTRLTVT.

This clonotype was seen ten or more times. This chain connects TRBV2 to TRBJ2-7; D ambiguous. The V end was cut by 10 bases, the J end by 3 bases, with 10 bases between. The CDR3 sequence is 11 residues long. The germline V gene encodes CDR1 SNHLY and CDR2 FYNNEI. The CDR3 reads CATTQDYEQYF. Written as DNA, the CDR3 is TGTGCCACGACACAAGACTACGAGCAGTACTTC.

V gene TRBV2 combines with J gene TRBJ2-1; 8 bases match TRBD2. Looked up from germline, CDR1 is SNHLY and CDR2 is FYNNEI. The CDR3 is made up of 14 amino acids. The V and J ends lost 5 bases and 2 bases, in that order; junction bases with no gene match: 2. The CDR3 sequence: CASSPSGPYNEQFF. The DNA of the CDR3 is TGTGCCAGCAGTCCTAGCGGGCCCTACAATGAGCAGTTCTTC.